Following are 18 T cell receptor beta chains from one sample sequenced in a study of brain T cells in children with intractable seizures. The protocol was immunoSEQ multiplex PCR, while the TCRdb copy is restricted to in-frame clones and leaves out a portion. Here the sample spans about 320,000 clones, about 94% being singletons. Described time point: blood from clinic visit 5 months post-surgery; TSC patient then seizure free. Sample: peripheral blood, taken 4 to 5 months after surgery. These receptors all come from a boy younger than two with tuberous sclerosis and intractable seizures.

The V gene is TRBV30, the J gene TRBJ1-3; unclear D gene. V was trimmed by 2 bases and J by 4 bases, leaving 12 bases between them. Germline V gene sequence: CDR1 GTSNPN, CDR2 SVGIG (reference sequence). The CDR3 is 14 residues long. CDR3 sequence (DNA): TGTGCCTGGAGTAATGGGGTCTCCGGAAACACCATATATTTT. It translates to CAWSNGVSGNTIYF.

The chain carries TRBV5-1 and TRBJ1-1; D is uncertain. CDR3 length: 16 amino acids. CDR1 SGHRS and CDR2 YFSETQ come from the germline V gene. Trimming pared 2 bases from V and 0 bases from J, leaving 14 bases between. Written as DNA, the CDR3 is TGCGCCAGCAGCTTACCCCCTGCAGCCATGAACACTGAAGCTTTCTTT. This sequence encodes CASSLPPAAMNTEAFF.

A single count supports this clone. The chain joins TRBV5-8 to TRBJ2-7; D remains unclear. Germline CDR1 reads SGHTS; CDR2 reads YDEGEE. The CDR3 consists of 12 residues. Trimming left V 4 bases short and J 3 bases short, with 8 bases between. This chain's CDR3 is CASSLPFYEQYF. CDR3 DNA sequence: TGTGCCAGCAGCCTACCCTTCTACGAGCAGTACTTC.

The count of this clone is one. The chain combines TRBV7-9 with TRBJ2-7; D gene uncertain. The V gene's germline CDR1 is SEHNR and CDR2 FQNEAQ (reference sequence). V lost 8 bases and J lost 5, with 4 bases in between. The CDR3 is made up of 9 amino acids. CDR3 sequence: CASGNEQYF. CDR3 nucleotides: TGTGCCAGCGGGAACGAGCAGTACTTC. The full variable domain, with the rest looked up from reference TRBV7-9 and TRBJ2-7, is DTGVSQNPRHKITKRGQNVTFRCDPISEHNRLYWYRQTLGQGPEFLTYFQNEAQLEKSRLLSDRFSAERPKGSFSTLEIQRTEQGDSAMYLCASGNEQYFGPGTRLTVT.

The V gene is TRBV30, the J gene TRBJ1-3; the D gene is possibly TRBD1 (6 bases). Germline V CDR1 and CDR2: GTSNPN, SVGIG (reference sequence). The CDR3 is 14 amino acids. Trimming removed 0 bases at V and 7 bases at J, with 13 bases between. CDR3 bases: TGTGCCTGGAGTGTAGGGGGAAAATCTAACACCATATATTTT. This encodes CAWSVGGKSNTIYF.

The chain recombines TRBV5-6 with TRBJ2-1; 8 bases match TRBD2. CDR1 and CDR2 from the germline V gene are SGHDT and YYEEEE. The CDR3 runs 16 residues. The V gene end was trimmed by 4 bases and the J gene end by 0 bases; junction bases not matched to a gene: 6. The CDR3 region is CASSLVSGNSYNEQFF. CDR3 nucleotide sequence: TGTGCCAGCAGCCTGGTTAGCGGGAACTCCTACAATGAGCAGTTCTTC.

The chain couples TRBV15 to TRBJ1-6; no definite D call. V shed 3 bases and J shed 7 bases, with 13 bases lying between them. Germline assignment: CDR1 LNHNV and CDR2 YYDKDF (reference sequence). The CDR3 loop spans 15 amino acids. DNA of the CDR3: TGTGCCACCAGCAGGGGGAGGGCCCCCAATTCACCCCTCCACTTT. The encoded protein is CATSRGRAPNSPLHF.

The J gene is TRBJ2-3, the V gene TRBV7-2; D might be TRBD1 (5 bases). The CDR3 extends over 15 amino acids. Germline CDR1 reads SGHTA; CDR2 reads FQGNSA. V was trimmed by 2 bases and J by 0 bases, leaving 9 bases between them. Here the CDR3 DNA reads TGTGCCAGCAGCTTATTTGGGGCTAGCACAGATACGCAGTATTTT. This encodes CASSLFGASTDTQYF.

The chain uses TRBV23-1 and TRBJ1-5; perhaps TRBD1 as D (6 bases). TRBV23-1 is labeled an ORF, and its function is uncertain. The V end was cut by 6 bases, the J end by 9 bases, with 15 bases between. This CDR3 region has 13 residues. DNA of the CDR3: TGCGCCAGCAGACCGACAGGCTGTTGGCCCCAGCATTTT. It specifies CASRPTGCWPQHF.

J is TRBJ2-3 and V is TRBV7-3, with D uncertain. Trimming stripped 2 bases from V and 5 bases from J, with 5 bases between. Germline V gene sequence: CDR1 SGHTA, CDR2 FQGTGA. CDR3 length equals 12 residues. Here the CDR3 reads CASSLSGDTQYF. The CDR3, as DNA: TGTGCCAGCAGCTTATCGGGAGATACGCAGTATTTT. The full variable domain, in which reference TRBV7-3 and TRBJ2-3 provide the parts outside the CDR3, is GAGVSQTPSNKVTEKGKYVELRCDPISGHTALYWYRQSLGQGPEFLIYFQGTGAADDSGLPNDRFFAVRPEGSVSTLKIQRTERGDSAVYLCASSLSGDTQYFGPGTRLTVL.

This clone was detected a few times. V and J are TRBV7-2 and TRBJ1-1, with D possibly being TRBD1 (5 bases). This CDR3 is 13 amino acids long. The germline CDR1 and CDR2 sequences are SGHTA and FQGNSA. V lost 5 bases and J 8 bases, leaving 15 bases between the germline ends. CDR3 DNA sequence: TGTGCCAGCAGCCGCTGGGACCCTCCAGAAGCTTTCTTT. Amino acids: CASSRWDPPEAFF.

The rearrangement joins TRBV30 to TRBJ1-2; D uncertain. In germline, CDR1 is GTSNPN, CDR2 SVGIG (reference sequence). The length of the CDR3 is 15 residues. The germline V and J ends were trimmed by 0 bases and 6 bases, with 17 bases remaining between them. CDR3 in amino acids: CAWSVLDGPANGYTF. Written as DNA, the CDR3 is TGTGCCTGGAGTGTGTTAGACGGACCGGCCAATGGCTACACCTTC.

The chain combines TRBV4-1 with TRBJ2-1; 9 nucleotides align to TRBD2. Germline V lookup: CDR1 MGHRA, CDR2 YSYEKL. V was pared by 0 bases and J by 2 bases, with 5 bases of the junction left unmatched. This CDR3 is built from 17 residues. Here the CDR3 DNA reads TGCGCCAGCAGCCAAGACTTGCGGGAGGGCCCCTACAATGAGCAGTTCTTC. Amino acids: CASSQDLREGPYNEQFF.

The chain links TRBV27 to TRBJ1-6; D remains unclear. The V gene's germline CDR1 is MNHEY and CDR2 SMNVEV (reference sequence). CDR3 length: 13 amino acids. V dropped 8 bases and J dropped 7 bases, with 12 bases sitting between them. CDR3 sequence reads: CASRVTGNSPLHF. Here the CDR3 DNA reads TGTGCCAGCCGGGTGACGGGGAATTCACCCCTCCACTTT.

This sequence joins TRBV5-6 and TRBJ2-7; D gene ambiguous. The CDR3 spans 18 residues. Germline CDR1 SGHDT, CDR2 YYEEEE. V was trimmed by 1 base and J by 0 bases, leaving 20 bases between them. For the CDR3, the DNA is TGTGCCAGCAGCTTGTTATTGTCGGTGACACAAAGCTCCTACGAGCAGTACTTC. The encoded protein is CASSLLLSVTQSSYEQYF.

The J gene is TRBJ2-5, the V gene TRBV13; TRBD2 matches at 11 bases. The CDR3 is 17 residues long. J lost 1 base, V lost 0 bases, and 4 bases had no gene match. The germline CDR1 and CDR2 sequences are PRHDT and FYEKMQ (reference sequence). DNA of the CDR3: TGTGCCAGCAGCTTAGGTACTAGCGGGAGACCCCAAGAGACCCAGTACTTC. It codes for CASSLGTSGRPQETQYF.

The chain couples TRBV19 to TRBJ1-3; D is undetermined. This CDR3 comprises 13 residues. Trimming removed 3 bases from V and 2 bases from J, with 5 bases in between. The germline CDR1 and CDR2 sequences are LNHDA and SQIVND (reference sequence). This CDR3 is CASSIGPGNTIYF. In DNA form, the CDR3 reads TGTGCCAGTAGTATTGGGCCTGGAAACACCATATATTTT.

The V and J genes are TRBV6-4 and TRBJ2-2; TRBD2 agrees at 9 bases. Germline loops: CDR1 MRHNA, CDR2 SNTAGT. CDR3 size: 17 residues. V dropped 2 bases and J dropped 2; count of bases not matched to a gene: 6. For the CDR3, the DNA is TGTGCCAGCAGTGACCGAGGACTAGCGTCAAACACCGGGGAGCTGTTTTTT. It specifies CASSDRGLASNTGELFF.